This T cell receptor (beta chain) was obtained from a study of T cell responses to AZD1222 COVID-19 vaccine. Germline V gene data show CDR1 as LNHDA and CDR2 as SQIVND (reference sequence). V shed 4 bases, J shed 4 bases, and the junction held 8 bases outside the gene matches. The CDR3 is 15 residues long. Findings and caveats of the study: Females made up more of the donors, who were largely white British, and clonal diversity may have come out too low.

Assay: immunoSEQ multiplex PCR; the TCRdb copy retains only in-frame clones and omits some. The repertoire includes fewer than 100,000 clones, about 92% of them detected once, and roughly 13% sits in the top ten. Points on this clone: The antigen remains undetermined.

This TCR derives from an adult in good health. Source: peripheral blood, taken on day 0 of AZD1222 vaccination. The chain joins TRBV19 to TRBJ2-7, with TRBD2 matching 9 bases. CDR3 bases: TGTGCCAGTAGTAATCAGGCTAGCGGGACATACGAGCAGTACTTC. Its protein is CASSNQASGTYEQYF.